The 18 T cell receptor beta chains listed next were all sequenced from one sample in a study of type 1 regulatory T cells. Points from the study as a whole: Type 1 regulatory T cells had a more restricted TCR repertoire than non-type 1 regulatory T cells.

TCRdb reprocessed the reads with MiXCR, giving one entry per CDR3 protein. This table has tens of thousands of distinct CDR3 sequences, around 20% appearing once. No antigen has been identified for these receptors. Sequencing used cultured type 1 regulatory T (Tr1) cells, either the whole culture or a sorted fraction (not recorded which). The source of these receptors is a human donor in good health.

Worth noting for this clonotype: One end of the junction fails to match germline, which may point to a read error. This rearrangement joins TRBV7-3 to TRBJ2-3; either TRBD1 or TRBD2 may supply D (5 bases each). Germline V lookup: CDR1 SGHTA, CDR2 FQGTGA. The CDR3 is made up of 15 amino acids. The CDR3 sequence: CAGSPDGARTDTQYF. The CDR3 nucleotides are TGTGCCGGCAGTCCGGACGGGGCCCGCACAGATACGCAGTATTTT.

The chain employs TRBV5-1 and TRBJ2-1, with D possibly being TRBD2 (7 bases). V gave up 2 bases and J gave up 5 bases, with 14 bases separating them. The CDR3 runs 15 residues. Germline-derived CDR1 and CDR2 are SGHRS and YFSETQ. The CDR3 DNA reads TGCGCCAGCAGCTTAGGGGGGGCTTCGGACAATGAGCAGTTCTTC. Translating gives CASSLGGASDNEQFF.

The chain combines TRBV28 with TRBJ2-3, with 8 nucleotides matching TRBD2. Germline V gives CDR1 MDHEN, CDR2 SYDVKM. The CDR3 spans 14 residues. V trimming: 6 bases; J trimming: 6 bases; junction bases outside the gene matches: 8. The CDR3 nucleotides are TGTGCCAGCAGCCGAGCGGGAGTACCGGATACGCAGTATTTT. Its translation: CASSRAGVPDTQYF.

The chain is built from TRBV3-1 and TRBJ2-2; unclear D gene. In germline, CDR1 is LGHDT, CDR2 YNNKEL (reference sequence). V shed 3 bases and J shed 5 bases, with 19 bases lying between them. CDR3 length: 17 amino acids. The CDR3 loop reads CASSHQGRGSWTGELFF. The CDR3 bases are TGTGCCAGCAGCCACCAAGGACGTGGCAGTTGGACCGGGGAGCTGTTTTTT.

This clonotype has just a few counts. The genes are TRBV5-1 and TRBJ1-3, with no clear D. The V and J ends lost 3 bases and 4 bases respectively, with 8 bases between them. Germline assignment: CDR1 SGHRS and CDR2 YFSETQ. This CDR3 is built from 13 residues. CDR3 DNA: TGCGCCAGCAGCTCTTTTGTCGGAAACACCATATATTTT. Its protein product is CASSSFVGNTIYF.

This clonotype was seen ten or more times. This rearrangement joins TRBV5-1 to TRBJ1-1, with TRBD1 matching over 8 bases. CDR3 length: 14 residues. V was clipped by 3 bases and J by 5 bases; unmatched bases: 6. CDR1 is SGHRS and CDR2 is YFSETQ in the germline V gene. As DNA, the CDR3 is TGCGCCAGCAGCTCCTACGGACAGGGAACTGAAGCTTTCTTT. Its protein product is CASSSYGQGTEAFF.

The chain recombines TRBV25-1 with TRBJ1-5; D is ambiguous. Germline assignment: CDR1 MGHDK and CDR2 SYGVNS. The CDR3 spans 13 residues. The germline V and J ends were trimmed by 4 bases and 0 bases, with 4 bases remaining between them. The CDR3 DNA reads as TGTGCCAGCAGTGCAAATAGCAATCAGCCCCAGCATTTT. Protein sequence: CASSANSNQPQHF.

This clonotype was observed many times. The chain recombines TRBV20-1 with TRBJ2-1; TRBD2 is a possible D gene (6 bases). This CDR3 contains 11 residues. The germline CDR1 and CDR2 sequences are DFQATT and SNEGSKA (reference sequence). V was shortened by 6 bases and J by 9 bases, with 12 bases between the two germline ends. The CDR3 loop reads CSAGSSGEQFF. CDR3 bases: TGCAGTGCCGGGAGTTCCGGTGAGCAGTTCTTC.

This rearrangement joins TRBV20-1 to TRBJ2-5; no clear D gene. V was clipped by 3 bases and J by 7 bases, with 6 bases between them. Germline loops: CDR1 DFQATT, CDR2 SNEGSKA (reference sequence). The CDR3 contains 10 residues. The CDR3, as DNA: TGCAGTGCTAGCCTGGGGACCCAGTACTTC. This encodes CSASLGTQYF.

About this clonotype: This may stem from a read error, because a much larger clone lies one nucleotide away. The chain employs TRBV12-3 or TRBV12-4 and TRBJ2-6; 7 bases are shared with TRBD1. CDR3 length equals 15 residues. Germline trimming cut 7 bases from V and 6 bases from J; bases unmatched to any gene: 9. CDR3 region: CASIGQAHLANVLTF. CDR3 sequence (DNA): TGTGCCAGCATAGGACAGGCCCACTTGGCCAACGTCCTGACTTTC.

This clonotype was seen repeatedly, ten times or more. V and J are TRBV18 and TRBJ1-6; D is undetermined. The CDR3 is made up of 15 amino acids. Trimming took 1 base from V and 11 from J, leaving 15 bases between them. Looked up from germline, CDR1 is KGHSH and CDR2 is LQKENI. The CDR3 coding sequence is TGTGCCAGCTCACCACTAGGGAATCAACAGACACCCCTCCACTTT. Protein product: CASSPLGNQQTPLHF.

This clonotype appeared a few times. The chain joins TRBV6-1 to TRBJ1-1; D is perhaps TRBD1 (5 bases). The germline CDR1 and CDR2 sequences are MNHNS and SASEGT. V lost 6 bases to trimming and J lost 4 bases, with 15 bases between them. This CDR3 comprises 14 residues. The CDR3: CASRLRDSGTEAFF. CDR3 coding DNA: TGTGCCAGCAGGTTAAGGGACTCGGGCACTGAAGCTTTCTTT.

A few counts support this clonotype. The chain combines TRBV30 with TRBJ2-7; D might be TRBD1 (6 bases). The CDR3 sequence is 13 residues long. CDR1 GTSNPN and CDR2 SVGIG come from the germline V gene (reference sequence). V was trimmed by 3 bases and J by 4 bases, leaving 13 bases between them. CDR3 region: CAWRAQGRYEQYF. CDR3 bases: TGTGCCTGGAGGGCACAGGGACGATACGAGCAGTACTTC.

The genes are TRBV7-2 and TRBJ2-7, with D unresolved. Germline V gives CDR1 SGHTA, CDR2 FQGNSA. The CDR3 has 13 amino acids. The V and J ends lost 1 base and 4 bases respectively, with 8 bases between them. For the CDR3, the DNA is TGTGCCAGCAGCTTAGATTCCAATTACGAGCAGTACTTC. It yields the protein CASSLDSNYEQYF.

This clonotype was seen more than once but under ten times. The chain employs TRBV3-1 and TRBJ2-1; 7 nucleotides line up with TRBD2. J was trimmed by 10 bases and V by 3 bases; bases with no gene match: 0. The CDR3 has 11 residues. In germline, CDR1 is LGHDT, CDR2 YNNKEL (reference sequence). Written as DNA, the CDR3 is TGTGCCAGCAGCCAGGGAGGGGAGCAGTTCTTC. Its translation is CASSQGGEQFF.

This clonotype was counted many times. The J gene is TRBJ1-1, the V gene TRBV12-2; the table's D call of TRBD1 was not tested on the DNA. TRBV12-2 has pseudogene status. The CDR3 runs to 17 residues. The CDR3 DNA is TGTGCAAGTCGCTTAGGTGTTAAGCTTTTAGGGACCACTGAAGCTTTCTTT. Encoded protein: CASRLGVKLLGTTEAFF.

A few counts support this clonotype. The V and J genes are TRBV5-1 and TRBJ2-3; D is possibly TRBD1 or TRBD2 (6 bases each). With 1 base removed from V and 3 bases from J, the gap between germline ends came to 9 bases. The V gene's germline CDR1 is SGHRS and CDR2 YFSETQ. The length of the CDR3 is 14 residues. The CDR3 protein is CASSLTGRTDTQYF. The CDR3 coding sequence is TGCGCCAGCAGCTTGACAGGGAGGACAGATACGCAGTATTTT.

This clonotype showed up just once. This may be a read error: a much more frequent sequence differs by one nucleotide. The CDR3 does not end in the conserved phenylalanine or tryptophan, so this is likely a read error. The chain carries TRBV5-1 and TRBJ1-1; D remains unclear. This CDR3 has 13 amino acids. Germline assignment: CDR1 SGHRS and CDR2 YFSETQ. V was clipped by 4 bases and J by 0 bases, with 7 bases between them. The CDR3 DNA sequence: TGCGCCAGCAGCGCCTTATTGAACACTGAAGCTTTCCTT. The encoded protein is CASSALLNTEAFL.